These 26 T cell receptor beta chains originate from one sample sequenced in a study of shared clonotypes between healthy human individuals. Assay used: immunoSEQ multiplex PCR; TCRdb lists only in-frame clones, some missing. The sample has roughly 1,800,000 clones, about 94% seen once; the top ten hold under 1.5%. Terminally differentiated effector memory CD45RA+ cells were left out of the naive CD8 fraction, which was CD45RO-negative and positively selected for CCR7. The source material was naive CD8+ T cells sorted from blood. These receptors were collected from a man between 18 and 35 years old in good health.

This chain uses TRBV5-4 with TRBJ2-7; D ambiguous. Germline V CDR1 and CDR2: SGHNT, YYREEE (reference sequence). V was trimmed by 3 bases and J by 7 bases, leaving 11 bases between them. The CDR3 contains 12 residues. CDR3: CASSSVVGEQYF. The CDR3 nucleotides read TGTGCCAGCAGCTCCGTGGTTGGGGAGCAGTACTTC.

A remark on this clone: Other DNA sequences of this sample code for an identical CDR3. The CDR3 sequence: CAIRDVNTGELFF. DNA of the CDR3: TGTGCCATCCGGGACGTCAACACCGGGGAGCTGTTTTTT. The chain couples TRBV10-3 to TRBJ2-2; D may correspond to TRBD1 or TRBD2 (5 bases each). Germline V gene data show CDR1 as ENHRY and CDR2 as SYGVKD. The V end was cut by 8 bases, the J end by 2 bases, with 9 bases between. The CDR3 totals 13 residues.

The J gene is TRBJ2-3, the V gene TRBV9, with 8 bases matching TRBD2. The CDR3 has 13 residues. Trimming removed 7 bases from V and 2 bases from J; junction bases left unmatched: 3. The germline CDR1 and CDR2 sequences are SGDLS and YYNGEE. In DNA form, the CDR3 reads TGTGCCAGCCGCGGGGGGAACACAGATACGCAGTATTTT. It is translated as CASRGGNTDTQYF.

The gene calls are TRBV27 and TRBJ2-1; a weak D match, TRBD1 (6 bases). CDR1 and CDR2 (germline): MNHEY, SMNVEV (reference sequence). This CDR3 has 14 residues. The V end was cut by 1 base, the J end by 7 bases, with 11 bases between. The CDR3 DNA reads TGTGCCAGCAGTTTATTGGGGGCGGTAAATGAGCAGTTCTTC. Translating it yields CASSLLGAVNEQFF.

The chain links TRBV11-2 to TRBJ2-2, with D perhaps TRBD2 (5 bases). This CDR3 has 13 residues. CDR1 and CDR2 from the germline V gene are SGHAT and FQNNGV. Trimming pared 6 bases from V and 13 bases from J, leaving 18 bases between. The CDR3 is CASREDASLTLFF. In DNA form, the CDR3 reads TGTGCCAGCAGGGAGGACGCCTCGTTGACGCTGTTTTTT.

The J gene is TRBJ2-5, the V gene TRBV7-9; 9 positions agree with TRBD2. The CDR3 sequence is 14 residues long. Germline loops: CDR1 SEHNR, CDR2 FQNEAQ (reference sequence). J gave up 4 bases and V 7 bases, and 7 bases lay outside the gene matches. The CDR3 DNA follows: TGTGCCAGCACCTTGGCGGGAGGGACAGAGACCCAGTACTTC. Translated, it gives CASTLAGGTETQYF.

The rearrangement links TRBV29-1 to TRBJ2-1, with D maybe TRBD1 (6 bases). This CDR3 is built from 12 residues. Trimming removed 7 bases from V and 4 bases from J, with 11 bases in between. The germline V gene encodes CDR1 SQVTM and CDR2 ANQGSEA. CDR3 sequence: CSGLGGYNEQFF. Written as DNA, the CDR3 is TGCAGCGGATTAGGGGGATACAATGAGCAGTTCTTC.

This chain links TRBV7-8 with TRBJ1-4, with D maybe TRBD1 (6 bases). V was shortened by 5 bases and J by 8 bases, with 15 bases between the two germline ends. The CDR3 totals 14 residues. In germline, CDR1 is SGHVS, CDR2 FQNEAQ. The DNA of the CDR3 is TGTGCCAGCAGCCCGTTTCCAAGGGGGGAAAAACTGTTTTTT. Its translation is CASSPFPRGEKLFF.

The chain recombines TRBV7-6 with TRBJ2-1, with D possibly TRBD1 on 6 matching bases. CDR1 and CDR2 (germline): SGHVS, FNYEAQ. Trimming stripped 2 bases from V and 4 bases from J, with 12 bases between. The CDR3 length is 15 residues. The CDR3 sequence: CASSLRDNLYNEQFF. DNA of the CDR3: TGTGCCAGCAGCTTAAGGGACAACCTATACAATGAGCAGTTCTTC.

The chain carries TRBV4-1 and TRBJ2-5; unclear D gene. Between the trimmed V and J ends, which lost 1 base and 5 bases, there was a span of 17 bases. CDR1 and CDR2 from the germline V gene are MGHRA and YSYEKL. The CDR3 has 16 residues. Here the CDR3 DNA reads TGCGCCAGCAGCCAAGTCCAGGATTCATCGTGGGAGACCCAGTACTTC. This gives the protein CASSQVQDSSWETQYF.

For the CDR3, the DNA is TGTGCCAGCAGGAGAGGGGGGGATGAGCAGTTCTTC. Protein: CASRRGGDEQFF. The rearrangement joins TRBV4-2 to TRBJ2-1; the D gene is possibly TRBD2 (7 bases). The ends were cut back, 6 bases at V and 8 bases at J, with 11 bases in the middle. Per germline, CDR1 LGHNA and CDR2 YNFKEQ. The length of the CDR3 is 12 residues.

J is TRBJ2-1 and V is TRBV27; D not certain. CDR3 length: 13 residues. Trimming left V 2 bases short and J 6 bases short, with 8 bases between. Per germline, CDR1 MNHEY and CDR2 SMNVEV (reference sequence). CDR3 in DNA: TGTGCCAGCAGTTTAAGGGTGGCCAATGAGCAGTTCTTC. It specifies CASSLRVANEQFF.

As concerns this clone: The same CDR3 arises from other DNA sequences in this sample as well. The CDR3 DNA follows: TGCGCCAGCAGCTTGTTTCAGAACACTGAAGCTTTCTTT. Its protein is CASSLFQNTEAFF. This chain links TRBV5-1 with TRBJ1-1; D not resolved. Trimming pared 1 base from V and 1 base from J, leaving 5 bases between. The CDR3 extends over 13 amino acids. In germline, CDR1 is SGHRS, CDR2 YFSETQ.

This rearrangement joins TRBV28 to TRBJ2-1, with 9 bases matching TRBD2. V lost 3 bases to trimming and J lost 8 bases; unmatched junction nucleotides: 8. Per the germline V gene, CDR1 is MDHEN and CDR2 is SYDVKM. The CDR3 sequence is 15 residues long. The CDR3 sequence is CASSFSAGGYDEQFF. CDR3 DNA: TGTGCCAGCAGTTTTTCTGCGGGAGGGTACGATGAGCAGTTCTTC. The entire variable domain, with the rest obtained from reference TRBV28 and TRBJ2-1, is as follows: DVKVTQSSRYLVKRTGEKVFLECVQDMDHENMFWYRQDPGLGLRLIYFSYDVKMKEKGDIPEGYSVSREKKERFSLILESASTNQTSMYLCASSFSAGGYDEQFFGPGTRLTVL.

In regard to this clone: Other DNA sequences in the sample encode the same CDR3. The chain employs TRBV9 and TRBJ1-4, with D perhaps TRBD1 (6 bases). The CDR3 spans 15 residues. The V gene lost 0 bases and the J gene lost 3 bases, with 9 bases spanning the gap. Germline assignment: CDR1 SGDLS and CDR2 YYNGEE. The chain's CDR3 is CASSVGGQPNEKLFF. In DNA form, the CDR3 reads TGTGCCAGCAGCGTAGGTGGACAGCCTAATGAAAAACTGTTTTTT.

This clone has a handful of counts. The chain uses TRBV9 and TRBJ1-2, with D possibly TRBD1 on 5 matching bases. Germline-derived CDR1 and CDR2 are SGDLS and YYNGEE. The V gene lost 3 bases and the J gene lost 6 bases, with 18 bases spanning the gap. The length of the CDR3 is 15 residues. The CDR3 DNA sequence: TGTGCCAGCAGCGAGTGGGATCGGGACCTCAATGGCTACACCTTC. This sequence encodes CASSEWDRDLNGYTF.

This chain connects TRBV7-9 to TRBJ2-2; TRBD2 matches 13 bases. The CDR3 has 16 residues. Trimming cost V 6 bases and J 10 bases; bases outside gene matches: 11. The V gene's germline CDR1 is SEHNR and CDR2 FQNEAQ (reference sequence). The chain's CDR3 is CASSIGLAGAIEELFF. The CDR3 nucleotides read TGTGCCAGCAGTATCGGACTAGCGGGGGCAATAGAGGAGCTGTTTTTT.

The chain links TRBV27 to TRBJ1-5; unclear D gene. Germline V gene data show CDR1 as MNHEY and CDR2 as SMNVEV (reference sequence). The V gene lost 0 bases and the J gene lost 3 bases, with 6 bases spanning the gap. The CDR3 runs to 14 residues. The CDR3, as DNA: TGTGCCAGCAGTTTATCGGCGGACAATCAGCCCCAGCATTTT. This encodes CASSLSADNQPQHF.

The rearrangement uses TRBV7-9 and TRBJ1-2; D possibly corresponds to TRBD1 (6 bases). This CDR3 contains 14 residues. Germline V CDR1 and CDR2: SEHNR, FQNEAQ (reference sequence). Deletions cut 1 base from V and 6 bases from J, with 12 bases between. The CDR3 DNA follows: TGTGCCAGCAGCTTAGACGAGGGGGGCGATGGCTACACCTTC. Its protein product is CASSLDEGGDGYTF.

Here the CDR3 reads CASSGQGREKLFF. CDR3 sequence (DNA): TGTGCCAGCAGCGGACAGGGGAGAGAAAAACTGTTTTTT. The chain recombines TRBV27 with TRBJ1-4; 9 bases align to TRBD1. V was pared by 6 bases and J by 8 bases, with 4 bases of the junction left unmatched. CDR3 length equals 13 residues. The germline CDR1 and CDR2 sequences are MNHEY and SMNVEV (reference sequence).

The CDR3 DNA reads as TGCAGTGATAGCGGGGACCGTACCTACAATGAGCAGTTCTTC. Translated, it gives CSDSGDRTYNEQFF. J is TRBJ2-1 and V is TRBV29-1, with 8 bases identical to TRBD2. CDR1 is SQVTM, CDR2 ANQGSEA, per germline. The CDR3 runs 14 residues.

Here the CDR3 reads CAISGSGSLIYEQYF. CDR3 sequence (DNA): TGTGCCATCAGTGGGAGTGGCAGTTTGATTTACGAGCAGTACTTC. V and J are TRBV10-3 and TRBJ2-7; D not certain. The germline V gene encodes CDR1 ENHRY and CDR2 SYGVKD. This CDR3 has 15 amino acids. V lost 4 bases and J lost 4, with 17 bases in between.

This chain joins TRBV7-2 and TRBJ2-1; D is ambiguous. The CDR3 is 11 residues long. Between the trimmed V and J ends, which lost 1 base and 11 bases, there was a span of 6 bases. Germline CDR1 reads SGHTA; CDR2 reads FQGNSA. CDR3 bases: TGTGCCAGCAGCTTAGTGGTCCAGCAGTTCTTC. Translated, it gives CASSLVVQQFF. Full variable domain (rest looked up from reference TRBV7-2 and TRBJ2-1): GAGVSQSPSNKVTEKGKDVELRCDPISGHTALYWYRQSLGQGLEFLIYFQGNSAPDKSGLPSDRFSAERTGGSVSTLTIQRTQQEDSAVYLCASSLVVQQFFGPGTRLTVL.

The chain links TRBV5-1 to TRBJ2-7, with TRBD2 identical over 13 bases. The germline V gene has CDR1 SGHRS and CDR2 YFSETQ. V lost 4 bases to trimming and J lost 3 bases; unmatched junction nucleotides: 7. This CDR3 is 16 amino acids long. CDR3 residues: CASSPGLAGDFYEQYF. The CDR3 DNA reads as TGCGCCAGCAGCCCCGGACTAGCGGGAGATTTCTACGAGCAGTACTTC.

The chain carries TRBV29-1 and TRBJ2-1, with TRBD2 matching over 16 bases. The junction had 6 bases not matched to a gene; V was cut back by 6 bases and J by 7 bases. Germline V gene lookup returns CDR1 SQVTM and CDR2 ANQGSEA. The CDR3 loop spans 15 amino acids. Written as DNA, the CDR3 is TGCAGCGTCGCGGGACTAGCGGGGGGGCCGAATGAGCAGTTCTTC. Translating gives CSVAGLAGGPNEQFF.

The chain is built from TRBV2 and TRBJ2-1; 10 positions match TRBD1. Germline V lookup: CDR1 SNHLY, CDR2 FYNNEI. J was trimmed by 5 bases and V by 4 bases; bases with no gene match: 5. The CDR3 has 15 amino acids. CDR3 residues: CASSGGQGFDNEQFF. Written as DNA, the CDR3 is TGTGCCAGCAGTGGGGGACAGGGGTTCGACAATGAGCAGTTCTTC.